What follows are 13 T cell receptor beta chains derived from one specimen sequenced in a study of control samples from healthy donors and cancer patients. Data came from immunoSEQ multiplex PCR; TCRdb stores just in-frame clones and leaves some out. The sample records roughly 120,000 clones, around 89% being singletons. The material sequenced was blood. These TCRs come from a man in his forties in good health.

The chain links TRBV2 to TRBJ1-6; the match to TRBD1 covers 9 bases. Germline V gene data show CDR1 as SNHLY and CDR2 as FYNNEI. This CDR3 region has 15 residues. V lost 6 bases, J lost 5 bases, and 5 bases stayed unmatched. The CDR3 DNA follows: TGTGCCAGCAGCCGCCGGACAGGGGATAATTCACCCCTCCACTTT. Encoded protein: CASSRRTGDNSPLHF. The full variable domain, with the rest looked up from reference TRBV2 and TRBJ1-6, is EPEVTQTPSHQVTQMGQEVILRCVPISNHLYFYWYRQILGQKVEFLVSFYNNEISEKSEIFDDQFSVERPDGSNFTLKIRSTKLEDSAMYFCASSRRTGDNSPLHFGNGTRLTVT.

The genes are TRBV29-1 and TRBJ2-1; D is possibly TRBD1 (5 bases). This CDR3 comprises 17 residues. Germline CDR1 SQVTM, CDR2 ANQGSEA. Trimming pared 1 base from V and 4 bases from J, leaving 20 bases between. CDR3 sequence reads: CSVEAYEDNAFYNEQFF. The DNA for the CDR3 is TGCAGCGTTGAAGCCTACGAGGACAATGCTTTTTACAATGAGCAGTTCTTC.

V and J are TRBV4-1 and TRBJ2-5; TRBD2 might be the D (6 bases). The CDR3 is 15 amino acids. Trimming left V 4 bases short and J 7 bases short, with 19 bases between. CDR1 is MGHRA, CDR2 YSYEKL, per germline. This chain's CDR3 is CASSRPRTSTGTQYF. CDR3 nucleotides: TGCGCCAGCAGCCGCCCGAGAACTAGCACAGGGACCCAGTACTTC.

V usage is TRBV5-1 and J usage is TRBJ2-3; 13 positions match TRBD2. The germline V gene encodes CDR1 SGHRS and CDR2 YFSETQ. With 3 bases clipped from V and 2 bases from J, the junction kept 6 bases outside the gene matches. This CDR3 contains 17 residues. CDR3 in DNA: TGCGCCAGCAGCTGGGGGACTAGCGGGGAGAACACAGATACGCAGTATTTT. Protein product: CASSWGTSGENTDTQYF.

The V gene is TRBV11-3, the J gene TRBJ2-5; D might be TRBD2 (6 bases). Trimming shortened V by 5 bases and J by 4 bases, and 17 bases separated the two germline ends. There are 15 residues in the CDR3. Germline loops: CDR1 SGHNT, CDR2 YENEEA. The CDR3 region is CASSPGTQAAETQYF. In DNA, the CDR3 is TGTGCCAGCAGCCCAGGGACTCAGGCAGCAGAGACCCAGTACTTC.

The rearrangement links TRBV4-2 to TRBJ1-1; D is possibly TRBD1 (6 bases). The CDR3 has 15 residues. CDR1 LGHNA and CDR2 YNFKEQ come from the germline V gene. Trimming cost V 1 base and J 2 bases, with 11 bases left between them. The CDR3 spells CASSQGEGGNTEAFF. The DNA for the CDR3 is TGTGCCAGCAGCCAAGGGGAGGGGGGCAACACTGAAGCTTTCTTT.

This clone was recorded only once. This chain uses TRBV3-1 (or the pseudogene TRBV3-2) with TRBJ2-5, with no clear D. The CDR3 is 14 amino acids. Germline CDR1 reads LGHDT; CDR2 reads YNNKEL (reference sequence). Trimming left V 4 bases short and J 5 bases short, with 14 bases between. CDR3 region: CASSLRARWETQYF. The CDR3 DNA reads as TGTGCCAGCAGCCTCCGGGCCCGTTGGGAGACCCAGTACTTC.

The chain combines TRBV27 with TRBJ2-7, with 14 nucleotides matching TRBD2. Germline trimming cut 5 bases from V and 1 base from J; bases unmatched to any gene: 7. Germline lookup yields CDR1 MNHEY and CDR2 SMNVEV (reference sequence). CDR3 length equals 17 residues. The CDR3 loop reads CASSQPRLAGGSYEQYF. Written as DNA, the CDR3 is TGTGCCAGCAGTCAGCCGAGACTAGCGGGGGGGTCCTACGAGCAGTACTTC.

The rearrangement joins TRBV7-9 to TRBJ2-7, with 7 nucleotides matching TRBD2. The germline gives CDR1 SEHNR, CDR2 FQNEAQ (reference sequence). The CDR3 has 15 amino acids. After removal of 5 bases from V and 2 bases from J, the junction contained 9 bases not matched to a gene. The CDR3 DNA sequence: TGTGCCAGCAGCCTTTTCAGGACTAGTACCTACGAGCAGTACTTC. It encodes CASSLFRTSTYEQYF.

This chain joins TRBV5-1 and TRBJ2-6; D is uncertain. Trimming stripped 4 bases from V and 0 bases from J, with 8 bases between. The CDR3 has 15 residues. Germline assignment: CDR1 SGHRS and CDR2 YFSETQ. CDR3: CASSLIYSGANVLTF. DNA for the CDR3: TGCGCCAGCAGCCTCATCTACTCTGGGGCCAACGTCCTGACTTTC.

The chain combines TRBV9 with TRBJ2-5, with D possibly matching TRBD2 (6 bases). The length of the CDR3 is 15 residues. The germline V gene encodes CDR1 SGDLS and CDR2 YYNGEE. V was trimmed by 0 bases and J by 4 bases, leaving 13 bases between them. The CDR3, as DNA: TGTGCCAGCAGCGTAGGGAGGGGCACTGGAGAGACCCAGTACTTC. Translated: CASSVGRGTGETQYF.

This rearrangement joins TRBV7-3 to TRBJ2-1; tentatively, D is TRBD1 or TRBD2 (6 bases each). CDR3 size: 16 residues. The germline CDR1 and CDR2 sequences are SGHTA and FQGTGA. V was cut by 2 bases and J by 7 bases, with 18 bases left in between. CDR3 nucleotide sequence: TGTGCCAGCAGCTTACTAGGAGGGGGTTTTGAGAATGAGCAGTTCTTC. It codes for CASSLLGGGFENEQFF.

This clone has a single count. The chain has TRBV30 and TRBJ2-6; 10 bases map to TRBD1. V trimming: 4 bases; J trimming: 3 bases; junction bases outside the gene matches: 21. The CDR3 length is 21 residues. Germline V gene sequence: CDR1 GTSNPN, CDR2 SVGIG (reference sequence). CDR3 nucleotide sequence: TGTGCCTGGACTACCGCGGGCGGGACAGGGGCCCTTGGAGATGGGGCCAACGTCCTGACTTTC. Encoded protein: CAWTTAGGTGALGDGANVLTF. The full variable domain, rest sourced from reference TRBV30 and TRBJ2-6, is SQTIHQWPATLVQPVGSPLSLECTVEGTSNPNLYWYRQAAGRGLQLLFYSVGIGQISSEVPQNLSASRPQDRQFILSSKKLLLSDSGFYLCAWTTAGGTGALGDGANVLTFGAGSRLTVL.